This is a list of T cell receptor beta chains from one sample in a study of CD8 T cells in Susac syndrome. TCRdb redid the calling of the immunoSEQ multiplex PCR reads with MiXCR, one entry per CDR3 protein. The table shows around 160,000 distinct CDR3 sequences, with less than 95% occurring only once. What was sequenced was CD4+ T cells from PBMCs. Receptors originate from a human donor with multiple sclerosis. Each CDR3 is given with its conserved first and last residue. D genes are given only for firm matches. Clone size is not always given. Where it is, it says once, few, many or a class for expanded clones.

d_call,clone_size,v_call,j_call,cdr3_aa,cdr3_nt
-,-,TRBV7-2,TRBJ1-2,CASSFPGRPPYGYTF,TGTGCCAGCAGCTTTCCTGGCAGGCCTCCTTATGGCTACACCTTC
TRBD2,-,TRBV2,TRBJ2-1,CASREVSSGDEQFF,TGTGCCAGCCGAGAGGTGTCTAGCGGGGATGAGCAGTTCTTC
-,-,TRBV6-5,TRBJ1-1,CASSYANSPRNPRGTEAFF,TGTGCCAGCAGTTACGCTAACTCCCCCCGGAATCCCCGGGGTACTGAAGCTTTCTTT
TRBD1,-,TRBV30,TRBJ1-4,CAWSPPGQGDEKLFF,TGTGCCTGGAGTCCCCCGGGACAGGGAGATGAAAAACTGTTTTTT
TRBD1,-,TRBV27,TRBJ1-2,CASASGTGRYGYTF,TGTGCCAGCGCCTCGGGGACAGGCCGCTATGGCTACACCTTC
-,-,TRBV29-1,TRBJ1-1,CSVKTDLMNTEAFF,TGCAGCGTTAAAACAGACCTAATGAACACTGAAGCTTTCTTT
TRBD2,-,TRBV7-2,TRBJ2-7,CASSKLAGGFYEQYF,TGTGCCAGCAGCAAACTAGCGGGAGGGTTCTACGAGCAGTACTTC
-,-,TRBV10-3,TRBJ1-4,CATQGATNEKLFF,TGTGCCACCCAGGGTGCAACTAATGAAAAACTGTTTTTT
-,-,TRBV12-3/TRBV12-4,TRBJ1-2,CASSRAGDGYTF,TGTGCCAGCAGCCGCGCAGGGGACGGCTACACCTTC
-,-,TRBV3-1,TRBJ1-2,CASSQLETAYGYTF,TGTGCCAGCAGCCAGCTCGAGACAGCCTATGGCTACACCTTC
-,-,TRBV20-1,TRBJ1-1,CSVRGSTEAFF,TGCAGTGTGCGGGGGAGCACTGAAGCTTTCTTT
-,-,TRBV2,TRBJ1-1,CASSDKTAGNTEAFF,TGTGCCAGCAGTGATAAGACAGCGGGGAACACTGAAGCTTTCTTT
-,-,TRBV4-2,TRBJ2-2,CASSQGDLRPTELFF,TGTGCCAGCAGCCAAGGGGACCTCAGACCGACGGAGCTGTTTTTT
-,-,TRBV3-1,TRBJ2-7,CASSRDLDGNEQYF,TGTGCCAGCAGCCGTGACCTAGACGGAAACGAGCAGTACTTC
-,-,TRBV6-2/TRBV6-3,TRBJ1-1,CASSRDGYTEAFF,TGTGCCAGCAGCCGGGACGGCTACACTGAAGCTTTCTTT
TRBD1,once,TRBV24-1,TRBJ2-7,CATSDPRDRGGGEQYF,TGTGCCACCAGTGATCCGCGGGACAGGGGAGGTGGCGAGCAGTACTTC
-,-,TRBV25-1,TRBJ1-2,CASAQGGGEGYTF,TGTGCCAGCGCCCAAGGGGGAGGCGAGGGCTACACCTTC
-,-,TRBV30,TRBJ1-4,CAWSRTGEEKLFF,TGTGCCTGGAGTCGAACAGGCGAGGAAAAACTGTTTTTT
-,-,TRBV5-1,TRBJ2-3,CASSFGGGASDTQYF,TGCGCCAGCAGCTTTGGAGGGGGCGCATCAGATACGCAGTATTTT
TRBD2,-,TRBV5-1,TRBJ2-2,CASTRLAGGPNTGELFF,TGCGCCAGCACAAGACTAGCGGGAGGTCCGAACACCGGGGAGCTGTTTTTT
-,-,TRBV7-6,TRBJ1-5,CASSLAGGVDQPQHF,TGTGCCAGCAGCTTAGCAGGGGGAGTGGATCAGCCCCAGCATTTT
-,-,TRBV20-1,TRBJ2-3,CSARVQGTDTQYF,TGCAGTGCTAGAGTACAGGGCACAGATACGCAGTATTTT
-,once,TRBV7-3,TRBJ1-1,CASSLSGQGGTEAFF,TGTGCCAGCAGCTTAAGTGGGCAGGGTGGCACTGAAGCTTTCTTT
TRBD1,-,TRBV20-1,TRBJ2-7,CSAPPTGTPYEQYF,TGCAGTGCCCCTCCGACAGGGACCCCATACGAGCAGTACTTC
-,-,TRBV5-1,TRBJ2-6,CASSLRPNSGANVLTF,TGCGCCAGCAGCCTCCGACCCAACTCTGGGGCCAACGTCCTGACTTTC
TRBD2,-,TRBV20-1,TRBJ2-1,CSATSSGRSNEQFF,TGCAGTGCCACTAGTAGCGGGCGTTCGAATGAGCAGTTCTTC